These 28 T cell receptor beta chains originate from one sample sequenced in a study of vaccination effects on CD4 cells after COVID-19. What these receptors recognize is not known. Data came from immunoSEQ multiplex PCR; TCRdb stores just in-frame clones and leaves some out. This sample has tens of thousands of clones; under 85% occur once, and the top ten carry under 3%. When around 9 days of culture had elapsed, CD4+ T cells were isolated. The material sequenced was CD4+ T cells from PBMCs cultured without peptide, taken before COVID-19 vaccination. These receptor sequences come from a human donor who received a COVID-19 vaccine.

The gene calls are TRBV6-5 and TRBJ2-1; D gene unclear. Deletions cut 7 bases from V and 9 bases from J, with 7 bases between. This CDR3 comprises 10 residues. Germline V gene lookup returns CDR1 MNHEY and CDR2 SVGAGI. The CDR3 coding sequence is TGTGCCAGCAATGTGAGTGAGCAGTTCTTC. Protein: CASNVSEQFF.

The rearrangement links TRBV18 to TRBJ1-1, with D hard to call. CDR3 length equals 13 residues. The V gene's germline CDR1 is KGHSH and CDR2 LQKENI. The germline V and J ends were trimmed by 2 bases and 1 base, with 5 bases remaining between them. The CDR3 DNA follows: TGTGCCAGCTCACCAAGCGGGAACACTGAAGCTTTCTTT. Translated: CASSPSGNTEAFF.

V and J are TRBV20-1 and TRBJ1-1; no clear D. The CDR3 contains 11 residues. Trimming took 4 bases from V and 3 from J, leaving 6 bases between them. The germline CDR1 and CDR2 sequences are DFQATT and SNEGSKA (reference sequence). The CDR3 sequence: CSANIYTEAFF. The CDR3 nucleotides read TGCAGTGCTAACATTTACACTGAAGCTTTCTTT.

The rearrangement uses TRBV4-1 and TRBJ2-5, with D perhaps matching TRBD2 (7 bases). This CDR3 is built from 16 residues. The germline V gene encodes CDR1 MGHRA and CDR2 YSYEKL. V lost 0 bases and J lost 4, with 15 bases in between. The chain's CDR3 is CASSQERGGGTETQYF. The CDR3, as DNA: TGCGCCAGCAGCCAAGAGCGGGGAGGGGGAACAGAGACCCAGTACTTC.

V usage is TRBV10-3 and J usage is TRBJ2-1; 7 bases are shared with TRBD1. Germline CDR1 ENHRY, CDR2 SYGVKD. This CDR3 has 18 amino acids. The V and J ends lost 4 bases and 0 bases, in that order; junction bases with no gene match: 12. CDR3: CAISVGTASLSSYNEQFF. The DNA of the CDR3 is TGTGCCATCAGTGTTGGGACAGCCTCCCTTAGCTCCTACAATGAGCAGTTCTTC.

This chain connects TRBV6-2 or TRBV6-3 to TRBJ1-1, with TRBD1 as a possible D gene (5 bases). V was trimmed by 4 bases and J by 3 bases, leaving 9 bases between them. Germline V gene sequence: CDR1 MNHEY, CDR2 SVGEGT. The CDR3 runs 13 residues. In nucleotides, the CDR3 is TGTGCCAGCAGTTGGGGCGGGGACACTGAAGCTTTCTTT. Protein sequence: CASSWGGDTEAFF.

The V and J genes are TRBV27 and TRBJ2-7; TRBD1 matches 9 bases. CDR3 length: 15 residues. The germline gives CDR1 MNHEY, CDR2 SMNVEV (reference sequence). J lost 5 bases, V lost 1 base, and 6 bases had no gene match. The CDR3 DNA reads TGTGCCAGCAGTTTATTACGGGACAGGGACCACGAGCAGTACTTC. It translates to CASSLLRDRDHEQYF.

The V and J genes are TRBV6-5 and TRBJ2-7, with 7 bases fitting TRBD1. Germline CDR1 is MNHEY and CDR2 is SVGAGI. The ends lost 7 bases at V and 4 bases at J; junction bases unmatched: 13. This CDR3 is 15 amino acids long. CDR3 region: CASNRYPGQLYEQYF. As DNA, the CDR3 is TGTGCCAGCAATCGGTACCCGGGACAGCTATACGAGCAGTACTTC.

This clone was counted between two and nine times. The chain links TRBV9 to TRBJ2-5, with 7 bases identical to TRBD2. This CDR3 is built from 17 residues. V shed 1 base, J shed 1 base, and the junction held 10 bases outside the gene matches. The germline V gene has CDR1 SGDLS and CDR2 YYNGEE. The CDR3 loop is CASSVSWAGAVQETQYF. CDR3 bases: TGTGCCAGCAGCGTATCGTGGGCGGGAGCCGTCCAAGAGACCCAGTACTTC.

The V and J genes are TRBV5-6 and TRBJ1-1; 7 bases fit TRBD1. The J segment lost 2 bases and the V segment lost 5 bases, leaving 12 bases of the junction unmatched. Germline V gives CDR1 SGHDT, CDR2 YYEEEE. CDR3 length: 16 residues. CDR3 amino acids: CASRRGQGVVNTEAFF. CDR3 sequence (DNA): TGTGCCAGCAGAAGGGGTCAGGGGGTCGTTAACACTGAAGCTTTCTTT.

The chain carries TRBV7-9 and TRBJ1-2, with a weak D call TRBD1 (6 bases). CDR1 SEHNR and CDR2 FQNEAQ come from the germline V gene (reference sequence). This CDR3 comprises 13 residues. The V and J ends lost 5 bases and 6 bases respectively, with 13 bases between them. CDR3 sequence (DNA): TGTGCCAGCAGCATTACAGGGTTGGATGGCTACACCTTC. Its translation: CASSITGLDGYTF.

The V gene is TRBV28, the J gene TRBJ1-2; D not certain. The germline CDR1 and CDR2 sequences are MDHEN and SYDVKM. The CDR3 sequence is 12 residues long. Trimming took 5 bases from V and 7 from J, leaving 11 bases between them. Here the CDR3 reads CASSVSLTGYTF. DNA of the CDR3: TGTGCCAGCAGTGTCTCTTTAACTGGCTACACCTTC.

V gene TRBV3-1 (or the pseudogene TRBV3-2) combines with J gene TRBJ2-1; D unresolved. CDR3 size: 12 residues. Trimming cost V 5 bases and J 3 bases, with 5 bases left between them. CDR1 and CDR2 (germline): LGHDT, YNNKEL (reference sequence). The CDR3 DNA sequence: TGTGCCAGCAGCTTCTTCTACAATGAGCAGTTCTTC. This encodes CASSFFYNEQFF.

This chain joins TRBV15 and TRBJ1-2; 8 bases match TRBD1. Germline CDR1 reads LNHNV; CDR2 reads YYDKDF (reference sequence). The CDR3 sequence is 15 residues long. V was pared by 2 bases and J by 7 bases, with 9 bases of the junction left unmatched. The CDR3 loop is CATSRNPGQGAGYTF. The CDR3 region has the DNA TGTGCCACCAGCAGAAATCCCGGGCAGGGGGCTGGCTACACCTTC.

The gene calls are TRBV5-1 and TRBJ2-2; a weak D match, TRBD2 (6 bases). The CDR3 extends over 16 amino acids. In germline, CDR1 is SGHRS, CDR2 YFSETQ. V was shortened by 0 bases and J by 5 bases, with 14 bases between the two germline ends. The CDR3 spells CASSLAAGPSTGELFF. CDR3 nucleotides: TGCGCCAGCAGCTTGGCCGCGGGACCCTCTACCGGGGAGCTGTTTTTT.

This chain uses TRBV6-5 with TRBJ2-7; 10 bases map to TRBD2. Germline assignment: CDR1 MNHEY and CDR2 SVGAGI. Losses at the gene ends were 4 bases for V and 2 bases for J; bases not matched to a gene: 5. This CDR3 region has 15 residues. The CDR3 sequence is CASSSVAGGAYEQYF. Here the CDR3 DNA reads TGTGCCAGCAGTTCCGTAGCGGGAGGCGCCTACGAGCAGTACTTC.

CDR3 region: CASSLGDSSNQPQHF. The CDR3 DNA follows: TGCGCCAGCAGCTTGGGGGACAGTAGCAATCAGCCCCAGCATTTT. This rearrangement joins TRBV5-1 to TRBJ1-5; 7 bases line up with TRBD1. CDR1 and CDR2 from the germline V gene are SGHRS and YFSETQ. V was clipped by 0 bases and J by 0 bases; unmatched bases: 0. The CDR3 runs 15 residues.

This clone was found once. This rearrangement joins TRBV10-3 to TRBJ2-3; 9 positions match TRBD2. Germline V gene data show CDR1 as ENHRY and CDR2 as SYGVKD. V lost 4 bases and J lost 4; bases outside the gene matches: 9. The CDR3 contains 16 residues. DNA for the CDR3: TGTGCCATCAGTGCGCGCGGGGGGGCCTCCCCAGATACGCAGTATTTT. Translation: CAISARGGASPDTQYF.

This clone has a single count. The DNA of the CDR3 is TGTGCCAGCAGCCTGGCGAGACAGGGGATGAGAGAGACCCAGTACTTC. Residues: CASSLARQGMRETQYF. This chain uses TRBV5-4 with TRBJ2-5; 8 nucleotides match TRBD1. The CDR3 consists of 16 residues. The germline V gene has CDR1 SGHNT and CDR2 YYREEE (reference sequence). V lost 4 bases to trimming and J lost 4 bases; unmatched junction nucleotides: 12.

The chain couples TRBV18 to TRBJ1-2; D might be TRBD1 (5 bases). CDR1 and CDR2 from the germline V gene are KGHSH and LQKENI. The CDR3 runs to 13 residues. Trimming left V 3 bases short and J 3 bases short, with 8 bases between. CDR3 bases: TGTGCCAGCTCACCCCAGACAGACTATGGCTACACCTTC. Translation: CASSPQTDYGYTF.

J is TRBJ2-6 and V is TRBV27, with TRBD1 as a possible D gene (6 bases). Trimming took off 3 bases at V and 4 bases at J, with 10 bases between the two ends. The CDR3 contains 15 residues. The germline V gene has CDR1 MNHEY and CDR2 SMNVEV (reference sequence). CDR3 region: CASSFWGTGANVLTF. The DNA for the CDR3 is TGTGCCAGCAGTTTTTGGGGGACAGGGGCCAACGTCCTGACTTTC.

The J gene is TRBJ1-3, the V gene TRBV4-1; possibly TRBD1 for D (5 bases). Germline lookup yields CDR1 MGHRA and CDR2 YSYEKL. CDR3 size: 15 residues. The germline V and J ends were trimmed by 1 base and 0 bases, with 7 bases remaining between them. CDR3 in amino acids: CASSQVGGSGNTIYF. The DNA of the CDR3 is TGCGCCAGCAGCCAAGTTGGGGGCTCTGGAAACACCATATATTTT.

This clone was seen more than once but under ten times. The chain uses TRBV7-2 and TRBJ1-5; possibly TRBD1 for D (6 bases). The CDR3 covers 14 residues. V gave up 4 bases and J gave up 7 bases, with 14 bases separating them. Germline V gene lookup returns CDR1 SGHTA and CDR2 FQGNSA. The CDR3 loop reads CASSSQGAAQPQHF. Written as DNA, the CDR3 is TGTGCCAGCAGCTCACAGGGCGCGGCCCAGCCCCAGCATTTT.

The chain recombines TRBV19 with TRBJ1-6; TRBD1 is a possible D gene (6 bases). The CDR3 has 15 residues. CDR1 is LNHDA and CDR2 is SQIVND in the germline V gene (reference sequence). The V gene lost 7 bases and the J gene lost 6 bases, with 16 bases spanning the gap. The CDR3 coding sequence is TGTGCCAGTACCCTCCAGTACAGGGCTAATTCACCCCTCCACTTT. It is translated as CASTLQYRANSPLHF. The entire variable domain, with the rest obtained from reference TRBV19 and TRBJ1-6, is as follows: DGGITQSPKYLFRKEGQNVTLSCEQNLNHDAMYWYRQDPGQGLRLIYYSQIVNDFQKGDIAEGYSVSREKKESFPLTVTSAQKNPTAFYLCASTLQYRANSPLHFGNGTRLTVT.

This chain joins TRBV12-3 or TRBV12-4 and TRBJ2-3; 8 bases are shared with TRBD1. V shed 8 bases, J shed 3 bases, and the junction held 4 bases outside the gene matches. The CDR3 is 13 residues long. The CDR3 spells CASLRDRTDTQYF. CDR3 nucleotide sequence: TGTGCCAGCCTCCGGGACAGGACAGATACGCAGTATTTT.

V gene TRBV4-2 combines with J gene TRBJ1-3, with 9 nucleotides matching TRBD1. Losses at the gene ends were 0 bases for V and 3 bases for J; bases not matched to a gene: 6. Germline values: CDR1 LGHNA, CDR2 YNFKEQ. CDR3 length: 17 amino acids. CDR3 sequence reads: CASSQDPGTGFGNTIYF. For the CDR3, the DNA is TGTGCCAGCAGCCAAGATCCCGGGACAGGGTTTGGAAACACCATATATTTT.

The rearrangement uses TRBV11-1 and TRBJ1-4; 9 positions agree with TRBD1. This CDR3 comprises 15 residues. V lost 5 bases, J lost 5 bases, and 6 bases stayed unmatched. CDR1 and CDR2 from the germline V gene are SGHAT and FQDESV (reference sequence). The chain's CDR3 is CASSAGTGRNEKLFF. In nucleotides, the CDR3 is TGTGCCAGCAGCGCCGGGACAGGGCGCAATGAAAAACTGTTTTTT.

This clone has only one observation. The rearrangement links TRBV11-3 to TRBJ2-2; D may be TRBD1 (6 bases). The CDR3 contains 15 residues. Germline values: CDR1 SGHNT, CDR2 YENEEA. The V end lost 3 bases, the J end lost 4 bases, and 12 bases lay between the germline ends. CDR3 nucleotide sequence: TGTGCCAGCAGCTTTAGACAGGCGAGCACCGGGGAGCTGTTTTTT. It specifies CASSFRQASTGELFF.